A selection of T cell receptor beta chains follows, all from one sample in a study of post-analysis software for immune sequencing data. In TCRdb, the PCR reads were re-called with MiXCR into one record per CDR3 protein. The sample consists of hundreds of thousands of distinct CDR3 sequences, 25% to 30% of them appearing once. The sample consisted of blood. The origin of the receptors is a girl aged 5-17 years with multiple sclerosis. CDR3s include the opening cysteine and the closing phenylalanine or tryptophan. A D gene is named only where the DNA matches it firmly. Part of the rows lack a size; the others show once, few, many or a class for expanded clones.

J: TRBJ2-7
D: NA
size: NA
V: TRBV6-2/TRBV6-3
CDR3: CASSSLDDPKYF
DNA: TGTGCCAGCAGTTCACTGGACGACCCAAAGTACTTC

J: TRBJ1-1
D: NA
size: few
V: TRBV2
CDR3: CASSARQTNTEAFF
DNA: TGTGCCAGCAGTGCGCGGCAGACGAACACTGAAGCTTTCTTT

J: TRBJ2-1
D: NA
size: NA
V: TRBV7-9
CDR3: CASTTSLQRSYNEQFF
DNA: TGTGCCAGCACTACCTCACTACAGCGCTCCTACAATGAGCAGTTCTTC

J: TRBJ2-7
D: NA
size: NA
V: TRBV6-2/TRBV6-3
CDR3: CASSYSAIRRGPSYEQYF
DNA: TGTGCCAGCAGTTACTCAGCCATTCGACGAGGCCCATCCTACGAGCAGTACTTC

J: TRBJ1-2
D: NA
size: NA
V: TRBV6-5
CDR3: CASSYSKKGGRRFWTF
DNA: TGTGCCAGCAGTTACTCTAAAAAGGGGGGACGTCGATTCTGGACCTTC

J: TRBJ2-7
D: NA
size: few
V: TRBV29-1
CDR3: CSVGKQGPLSYEQYF
DNA: TGCAGCGTGGGTAAACAGGGACCCCTCTCCTACGAGCAGTACTTC

J: TRBJ1-2
D: NA
size: few
V: TRBV28
CDR3: CASSLSVRNYGYTF
DNA: TGTGCCAGCAGTTTATCAGTGCGTAACTATGGCTACACCTTC

J: TRBJ1-6
D: NA
size: NA
V: TRBV6-5
CDR3: CASTHGGASNSPLHF
DNA: TGTGCCAGCACCCATGGGGGAGCGAGTAATTCACCCCTCCACTTT

J: TRBJ2-5
D: NA
size: few
V: TRBV20-1
CDR3: CSARGGVPPETQYF
DNA: TGCAGTGCTAGGGGGGGAGTTCCACCAGAGACCCAGTACTTC

J: TRBJ2-1
D: TRBD2
size: many
V: TRBV5-1
CDR3: CASSQTSGRFDEQFF
DNA: TGCGCCAGCAGCCAGACTAGCGGGAGATTTGATGAGCAGTTCTTC

J: TRBJ1-1
D: NA
size: few
V: TRBV6-4
CDR3: CASSDNSLNTEAFF
DNA: TGTGCCAGCAGTGACAACAGTCTGAACACTGAAGCTTTCTTT

J: TRBJ2-7
D: NA
size: NA
V: TRBV4-3
CDR3: CASSQDPSEGAYEQYF
DNA: TGCGCCAGCAGCCAAGACCCATCCGAGGGCGCCTACGAGCAGTACTTC

J: TRBJ2-1
D: TRBD2
size: NA
V: TRBV4-3
CDR3: CASSQDMAGGGREQFF
DNA: TGCGCCAGCAGCCAAGATATGGCGGGAGGAGGGAGGGAGCAGTTCTTC

J: TRBJ1-1
D: NA
size: NA
V: TRBV9
CDR3: CASSVVGGRITEAFF
DNA: TGTGCCAGCAGCGTAGTTGGGGGGCGCATCACTGAAGCTTTCTTT

J: TRBJ2-3
D: TRBD2
size: NA
V: TRBV29-1
CDR3: CSVVRGGAPDTQYF
DNA: TGCAGCGTTGTGCGCGGGGGGGCCCCAGATACGCAGTATTTT

J: TRBJ2-7
D: TRBD1
size: few
V: TRBV7-9
CDR3: CASTSGTGTFNEQYF
DNA: TGTGCCAGCACCTCTGGGACAGGGACGTTCAATGAGCAGTACTTC

J: TRBJ2-5
D: NA
size: few
V: TRBV28
CDR3: CASSWGDQVGETQYF
DNA: TGTGCCAGCAGTTGGGGTGACCAGGTGGGGGAGACCCAGTACTTC

J: TRBJ1-5
D: NA
size: once
V: TRBV20-1
CDR3: CSARALNQPQHF
DNA: TGCAGTGCTAGAGCCCTCAATCAGCCCCAGCATTTT

J: TRBJ1-1
D: NA
size: NA
V: TRBV5-5
CDR3: CASSLGIMNTEAFF
DNA: TGTGCCAGCAGCTTGGGGATCATGAACACTGAAGCTTTCTTT

J: TRBJ1-2
D: TRBD1
size: few
V: TRBV6-2/TRBV6-3
CDR3: CASRFTFPGQGAHHGYTF
DNA: TGTGCCAGCAGATTTACTTTCCCGGGACAGGGGGCGCATCACGGCTACACCTTC

J: TRBJ1-6
D: TRBD1
size: NA
V: TRBV6-6
CDR3: CASSVQGADNSPLHF
DNA: TGTGCCAGCAGTGTACAGGGGGCGGATAATTCACCCCTCCACTTT

J: TRBJ2-1
D: NA
size: few
V: TRBV25-1
CDR3: CASRAPDYNEQFF
DNA: TGTGCCAGCAGGGCCCCCGACTACAATGAGCAGTTCTTC

J: TRBJ2-1
D: NA
size: NA
V: TRBV7-2
CDR3: CASSSPVVADGNEQFF
DNA: TGTGCCAGCAGCTCCCCGGTGGTAGCGGATGGGAATGAGCAGTTCTTC

J: TRBJ2-7
D: NA
size: NA
V: TRBV20-1
CDR3: CSARGKSPYEQYF
DNA: TGCAGTGCTAGGGGCAAATCCCCCTACGAGCAGTACTTC

J: TRBJ1-4
D: NA
size: NA
V: TRBV7-2
CDR3: CASSLHPTGINEKLFF
DNA: TGTGCCAGCAGCCTCCATCCGACCGGGATCAATGAAAAACTGTTTTTT

J: TRBJ1-2
D: NA
size: NA
V: TRBV7-2
CDR3: CASRVSVTPGGGYTF
DNA: TGTGCCAGCAGAGTAAGCGTAACCCCCGGGGGTGGCTACACCTTC

J: TRBJ2-5
D: NA
size: NA
V: TRBV5-1
CDR3: CASSVDGNREQYF
DNA: TGCGCCAGCAGCGTAGACGGCAATCGGGAGCAGTACTTC

J: TRBJ1-6
D: TRBD1
size: NA
V: TRBV5-1
CDR3: CASSGQTGTGENSPLHF
DNA: TGCGCCAGCAGCGGGCAGACCGGGACAGGGGAGAATTCACCCCTCCACTTT

J: TRBJ2-1
D: TRBD2
size: few
V: TRBV28
CDR3: CASRGTSGSSEQFF
DNA: TGTGCCAGCAGAGGGACTAGCGGGAGTAGTGAGCAGTTCTTC

J: TRBJ2-1
D: NA
size: NA
V: TRBV20-1
CDR3: CSARDLGGGGWYNEQFF
DNA: TGCAGTGCTAGAGATTTAGGGGGAGGGGGTTGGTACAATGAGCAGTTCTTC

J: TRBJ1-1
D: NA
size: few
V: TRBV6-5
CDR3: CASSPSMNTEAFF
DNA: TGTGCCAGCAGTCCCTCCATGAACACTGAAGCTTTCTTT

J: TRBJ1-6
D: TRBD1
size: few
V: TRBV12-3/TRBV12-4
CDR3: CASRETGGSNSPLHF
DNA: TGTGCCAGCCGCGAGACAGGGGGCTCGAATTCACCCCTCCACTTT

J: TRBJ2-2
D: TRBD1
size: NA
V: TRBV12-3/TRBV12-4
CDR3: CASLWGQGAGGELFF
DNA: TGTGCCAGCCTATGGGGACAGGGGGCCGGCGGGGAGCTGTTTTTT

J: TRBJ2-1
D: TRBD1
size: NA
V: TRBV6-5
CDR3: CASSSQTGVGNEQFF
DNA: TGTGCCAGCAGTTCCCAGACAGGGGTCGGCAATGAGCAGTTCTTC

J: TRBJ2-5
D: TRBD1
size: many
V: TRBV29-1
CDR3: CSVDDRGQETQYF
DNA: TGCAGCGTTGACGACAGGGGACAAGAGACCCAGTACTTC

J: TRBJ2-7
D: NA
size: few
V: TRBV6-5
CDR3: CASSYSPGLYEQYF
DNA: TGTGCCAGCAGTTACTCCCCGGGATTGTACGAGCAGTACTTC

J: TRBJ1-2
D: TRBD1
size: NA
V: TRBV9
CDR3: CASSGGPDRGAYTF
DNA: TGTGCCAGCAGCGGGGGGCCGGACAGGGGAGCCTACACCTTC

J: TRBJ1-2
D: NA
size: NA
V: TRBV7-9
CDR3: CASSSHSDFGYTF
DNA: TGTGCCAGCAGCTCCCACTCGGATTTCGGCTACACCTTC